A selection of T cell receptor beta chains follows, all from one sample in a study of T cells in Graves' hyperthyroidism and ophthalmopathy. TCRdb independently ran MiXCR on the multiplex PCR reads; one entry per CDR3 protein. The sample records approximately 600,000 distinct CDR3 sequences, more than 11% being singletons. Sequenced material: blood. Receptors were obtained from a woman between 25 and 40 years old with Graves' hyperthyroidism that later progressed to Graves' ophthalmopathy. Each CDR3 is given with its conserved first and last residue. Each record gives: D gene, V gene, clone size, J gene, CDR3 protein, CDR3 DNA. A D gene is named only where the DNA matches it firmly. Clone size is stated in some rows and not others, as once, few, many or a class when expanded.

>TRBD2|TRBV10-3|.|TRBJ2-7
CAIAGVGGTYEQYF
TGTGCCATCGCGGGGGTGGGCGGTACCTACGAGCAGTACTTC
>.|TRBV7-3|many|TRBJ2-1
CASSLSLSGGNEQFF
TGTGCCAGCAGCCTTAGTCTGTCCGGAGGAAATGAGCAGTTCTTC
>.|TRBV12-3/TRBV12-4|many|TRBJ2-1
CASSLWRRSVEQFF
TGTGCCAGCAGTTTATGGAGAAGGAGCGTCGAGCAGTTCTTC
>TRBD1|TRBV20-1|many|TRBJ1-5
CSARLGQDSNQPQHF
TGCAGTGCTAGACTGGGACAGGATAGCAATCAGCCCCAGCATTTT
>.|TRBV14|few|TRBJ2-3
CASSQVGTQYF
TGTGCCAGCAGCCAAGTGGGTACGCAGTATTTT
>.|TRBV28|.|TRBJ1-4
CASSFVGQRGEKLFF
TGTGCCAGCAGTTTTGTGGGCCAACGAGGGGAAAAACTGTTTTTT
>.|TRBV6-2/TRBV6-3|.|TRBJ2-7
CASSHPGLATYEQYF
TGTGCCAGCAGTCACCCGGGACTTGCGACCTACGAGCAGTACTTC
>.|TRBV27|many|TRBJ2-6
CASRRVGDGANVLTF
TGTGCCAGCAGACGAGTGGGAGATGGGGCCAACGTCCTGACTTTC
>.|TRBV14|few|TRBJ2-1
CASSDLPNSYNEQFF
TGTGCCAGCAGCGATCTTCCTAACTCCTACAATGAGCAGTTCTTC
>.|TRBV12-3/TRBV12-4|many|TRBJ1-6
CASSLDNGSPLHF
TGTGCCAGCAGTTTGGACAATGGTTCACCCCTCCACTTT
>TRBD1|TRBV27|many|TRBJ1-6
CASSFHRGTLHF
TGTGCCAGCAGTTTCCACAGGGGTACCCTCCACTTT
>TRBD2|TRBV12-3/TRBV12-4|many|TRBJ2-1
CASSLGAGGPLSKQFF
TGTGCCAGCAGTTTAGGAGCGGGAGGGCCCCTAAGCAAGCAGTTCTTC
>TRBD1|TRBV20-1|many|TRBJ1-2
CSAREGDRYGYTF
TGCAGTGCTAGAGAGGGGGACAGATATGGCTACACCTTC
>.|TRBV11-2|.|TRBJ2-1
CASSPREERYGIF
TGTGCCAGCAGCCCCCGTGAAGAGCGTTACGGCATCTTC
>.|TRBV11-2|many|TRBJ2-5
CASSGRSLIEETQYF
TGTGCCAGCAGCGGACGAAGCTTGATCGAAGAGACCCAGTACTTC
>.|TRBV29-1|many|TRBJ1-3
CSVEDLTGNSGNTIYF
TGCAGCGTTGAAGATCTTACGGGGAACTCTGGAAACACCATATATTTT
>.|TRBV28|many|TRBJ2-7
CASSLTATEQYF
TGTGCCAGCAGTTTAACAGCGACCGAGCAGTACTTC
>.|TRBV6-2/TRBV6-3|many|TRBJ1-1
CASSYEGAANTEAFF
TGTGCCAGCAGTTACGAAGGGGCAGCGAACACTGAAGCTTTCTTT
>TRBD1|TRBV27|many|TRBJ1-2
CASSLIGQGGGYGYTF
TGTGCCAGCAGTTTAATCGGCCAGGGGGGGGGTTATGGCTACACCTTC
>TRBD1|TRBV18|many|TRBJ1-2
CASSPPRQGRGYGYTF
TGTGCCAGCTCGCCACCTCGACAGGGACGCGGCTATGGCTACACCTTC
>TRBD1|TRBV7-2|many|TRBJ2-7
CASSLAEGALTYEQYF
TGTGCCAGCAGCTTAGCCGAGGGGGCGCTGACCTACGAGCAGTACTTC
>TRBD2|TRBV27|many|TRBJ2-1
CASSLGGGLISYNEQFF
TGTGCCAGCAGTTTAGGGGGGGGTCTCATCTCCTACAATGAGCAGTTCTTC
>.|TRBV2|many|TRBJ1-5
CASAWDKEMGQPQHF
TGTGCCAGCGCATGGGACAAAGAAATGGGTCAGCCCCAGCATTTT
>.|TRBV7-9|.|TRBJ1-1
CASRHEPHGDTEAFF
TGTGCCAGCAGACACGAACCTCACGGGGACACTGAAGCTTTCTTT
>.|TRBV3-1|.|TRBJ2-1
CASSLRQGLGNEQFF
TGTGCCAGCAGCCTCCGTCAAGGACTGGGGAATGAGCAGTTCTTC